This T cell receptor (beta chain) is from a study of cytomegalovirus exposure and HLA in healthy donors. Primers: 60 Vbeta forward and 13 Jbeta reverse. The data were produced by immunoSEQ multiplex PCR, yet TCRdb's version contains in-frame clones alone and is incomplete. This sample has about 170,000 clones, with 70% to 90% found just once. V lost 4 bases, J lost 2 bases, and 16 bases stayed unmatched. The CDR3 runs to 19 residues. Germline V lookup: CDR1 LNHDA, CDR2 SQIVND (reference sequence). This clonotype was sampled from a man aged 25-40 years in good health and CMV-seropositive. J is TRBJ2-3 and V is TRBV19, with TRBD2 matching over 9 bases. The sample comprised PBMCs. CDR3 region: CASSRTYRGGRGNTDTQYF. As DNA, the CDR3 is TGTGCCAGTAGTAGGACCTACCGGGGCGGGAGGGGAAACACAGATACGCAGTATTTT.